Reported below is one T cell receptor beta chain. A single count supports this clone. The antigen it binds to is not known. Within one base of it there is no much larger clone, and no base qualities were kept. TCR beta CDR3 regions were sequenced from DNA using the immunoSEQ Assay. Regarding the original processing steps: T cell density was computed as TCR beta template counts normalized to usable DNA estimated by amplifying housekeeping genes. Richness was estimated using the preseqR package, with extrapolation to 400,000 templates for PBMC samples and to 120,000 templates for tissue samples. Clonality was calculated as one minus Pielou's evenness. Tissue-enriched TCRs were identified through differential abundance testing performed on productive amino-acid clonotypes, with a minimum total count of 5 and an alpha of 0.1. The Jaccard Index and the Morisita Overlap Index were used to measure repertoire overlap between compartments. GLIPH grouped TCR beta CDR3s together with public tetramer-defined viral CDR3s, and a viral motif had to include at least three viral sequences and also show V-gene enrichment. TCRdb re-hosts the immuneACCESS table, in-frame sequences only. Its copies lack some clones; in the studies checked, an unresolved V gene accounts for under half of them, and the cause for the rest is not known. V and J calls and clone size are given by that table; D and trimming were obtained from the DNA. The table for this sample lists more than 8,000 clones; less than 60% of them were counted only once. Approximately 8.4% of the sample goes to the ten largest clones.

These data come from a study of T cells in localized non-small cell lung cancer (TCRdb year 2020). For context, the study as a whole: T cell repertoires of fewer than 250 early-stage NSCLC patients were analyzed, with tumors being compared against uninvolved tumor-adjacent lungs. The cohort was made up of a few hundred treatment-naive NSCLC patients whose localized lung tumors had been resected. NSCLC patients had a mean age of approximately 70 years, and approximately 140 were male and about 110 female.

The germline V gene encodes CDR1 SQVTM and CDR2 ANQGSEA. V is reduced by 1 base and J by 6 bases, leaving a spacing of 22 bases between them. The cysteine opens and the phenylalanine closes a CDR3 of 16 amino acids. The only DNA kept is the CDR3, 48 bases in frame from the first base. The full study reports these points: Higher blood T cell density associated with longer overall survival, while higher adjacent-lung clonality associated with shorter survival. Because the study design was exploratory, TCR variables were selected using unadjusted p-values without false-discovery rate correction. Multi-region tumor sequencing was not performed, so intratumor heterogeneity could not be excluded. Uninvolved tumor-adjacent lung showed the highest T cell clonality, higher than tumor, which suggests more focused antigenic responses in the adjacent lung. A median of around 50 of the top 100 tumor clones were detected in paired uninvolved adjacent lung, and around 30 of these tumor clones were also found among the top 100 clones of the paired uninvolved adjacent lung.

The sequenced sample was lymph node tissue, obtained before any cancer treatment. The TCR was taken from a male donor aged 60 or older with stage I squamous cell lung carcinoma. In this chain, TRBV29-1 is recombined with TRBJ2-7, with the D segment identity uncertain. In nucleotide form, the sequence is TGCAGCGTTGAAGGGGTAGAGCGTGCCCCATTCGGCGAGCAGTACTTC. Its product reads: CSVEGVERAPFGEQYF.